What follows are 20 T cell receptor beta chains derived from one specimen sequenced in a study of glioma-infiltrating T cells. TCR alpha and beta CDR3 regions were amplified from RNA using iRepertoire nested multiplex PCR. MiXCR, run by TCRdb on the multiplex PCR reads, gives a single entry per CDR3 protein. Among roughly 200,000 distinct CDR3 sequences listed, 32% were seen once. Sequencing input: glioma tissue, nonneoplastic brain tissue, or PBMCs (not recorded which). These receptors came from a human donor with low-grade glioma or glioblastoma, undergoing nonglioma brain surgery, or in good health (not recorded which).

This clonotype has more than one count but fewer than ten. This chain connects TRBV12-3 or TRBV12-4 to TRBJ1-5; a weak D match, TRBD1 (5 bases). Trimming left V 3 bases short and J 4 bases short, with 13 bases between. CDR3 length: 15 residues. In nucleotides, the CDR3 is TGTGCCAGCAGTTTGGGTCAGGGCCCAAATCAGCCCCAGCATTTT. Protein sequence: CASSLGQGPNQPQHF.

Only one count was recorded for this clonotype. The chain links TRBV20-1 to TRBJ2-7; 14 nucleotides agree with TRBD2. Germline trimming cut 2 bases from V and 3 bases from J; bases unmatched to any gene: 9. This CDR3 is 17 amino acids long. Germline-derived CDR1 and CDR2 are DFQATT and SNEGSKA (reference sequence). The CDR3 protein is CSARISGTSGSIYEQYF. In DNA form, the CDR3 reads TGCAGTGCTAGAATTTCCGGGACTAGCGGGAGTATCTACGAGCAGTACTTC.

On this clonotype itself: Just one base apart from a much larger clone, this may be a read error. The chain couples TRBV4-1 to TRBJ2-7; D is uncertain. The CDR3 totals 14 residues. CDR1 is MGHRA and CDR2 is YSYEKL in the germline V gene. Deletions cut 1 base from V and 4 bases from J, with 11 bases between. Here the CDR3 reads CASSQGRFRYEQYF. CDR3 DNA sequence: TGCGCCAGCAGCCAAGGTCGGTTTCGGTACGAGCAGTACTTC.

The genes are TRBV28 and TRBJ1-1, with 8 bases lining up with TRBD1. Trimming at V came to 1 base and at J to 3 bases, leaving 4 bases not matched to a gene. Germline V gene sequence: CDR1 MDHEN, CDR2 SYDVKM. This CDR3 comprises 15 residues. CDR3 region: CASSLFQGADTEAFF. CDR3 DNA sequence: TGTGCCAGCAGTTTATTTCAGGGGGCGGACACTGAAGCTTTCTTT.

The chain uses TRBV5-6 and TRBJ2-7; TRBD2 aligns across 8 bases. Looked up from germline, CDR1 is SGHDT and CDR2 is YYEEEE. With V trimmed by 5 bases and J by 3 bases, 7 bases remained unmatched. There are 14 residues in the CDR3. CDR3 amino acids: CASSPGLGVYEQYF. The CDR3 DNA reads TGTGCCAGCAGTCCGGGACTAGGAGTCTACGAGCAGTACTTC.

This clonotype came up many times. The chain carries TRBV10-3 and TRBJ1-5; D is ambiguous. V was trimmed by 7 bases and J by 2 bases, leaving 12 bases between them. This CDR3 spans 14 amino acids. The V gene's germline CDR1 is ENHRY and CDR2 SYGVKD. CDR3 sequence: CAIKPAGGNQPQHF. The CDR3, as DNA: TGTGCCATCAAACCCGCCGGGGGCAATCAGCCCCAGCATTTT.

This clonotype was counted a few times. A much more abundant neighbour one base away suggests this may be a read error. V gene TRBV6-5 combines with J gene TRBJ2-2; D possibly matches TRBD1 or TRBD2 (6 bases each). The length of the CDR3 is 16 residues. V lost 0 bases and J lost 7, with 15 bases in between. Germline loops: CDR1 MNHEY, CDR2 SVGAGI. The CDR3 is CASSYSRWGAGGELFF. The CDR3 DNA is TGTGCCAGCAGTTACTCCAGGTGGGGGGCCGGCGGGGAGCTGTTTTTT.

This clonotype has more than one count but fewer than ten. This could be a read error, since a much larger clone is one nucleotide away. The chain links TRBV27 to TRBJ1-2, with D possibly matching TRBD1 (6 bases). CDR1 MNHEY and CDR2 SMNVEV come from the germline V gene (reference sequence). CDR3 length: 17 amino acids. The CDR3 sequence is CAISLTSTGIWDYGYTF. CDR3 bases: TGTGCCATCAGTCTGACTTCAACAGGGATCTGGGACTATGGCTACACCTTC.

This clonotype came up many times. The chain uses TRBV4-2 and TRBJ2-7, with no clear D. Germline lookup yields CDR1 LGHNA and CDR2 YNFKEQ. Trimming took off 1 base at V and 2 bases at J, with 9 bases between the two ends. This CDR3 has 14 residues. CDR3 DNA sequence: TGTGCCAGCAGCCAAGCCACCAATACCTACGAGCAGTACTTC. Translating it yields CASSQATNTYEQYF.

This clonotype was seen a single time. Given a much more abundant clone one base away, this may be a read error. The V call is TRBV29-1, the J call TRBJ1-2; the match to TRBD1 covers 9 bases. The CDR3 is made up of 13 amino acids. The germline CDR1 and CDR2 sequences are SQVTM and ANQGSEA. The CDR3 region has the DNA TGCAGCGTTCAAACAGGGGGCGCATATGGCCACACCTTC. It is translated as CSVQTGGAYGHTF.

Concerning this clonotype: It may be a read error: a sequence one base away is much more abundant. The V call is TRBV4-2, the J call TRBJ1-2; D is perhaps TRBD1 (5 bases). The CDR3 extends over 17 amino acids. Per the germline V gene, CDR1 is LGHNA and CDR2 is YNFKEQ. The CDR3 is CARSQVEGQVWNYGYTF. The CDR3 bases are TGTGCCAGAAGCCAAGTCGAGGGGCAGGTGTGGAACTATGGCTACACCTTC.

The rearrangement uses TRBV20-1 and TRBJ1-1, with TRBD1 as a possible D gene (5 bases). Germline V gives CDR1 DFQATT, CDR2 SNEGSKA (reference sequence). Trimming shortened V by 3 bases and J by 9 bases, and 26 bases separated the two germline ends. This CDR3 has 16 amino acids. CDR3 sequence reads: CSARPRDGTLNTKAFF. DNA for the CDR3: TGCAGTGCTAGGCCCCGGGACGGTACATTGAACACCAAAGCTTTCTTT.

Worth noting for this clonotype: An end of the junction does not agree with germline; a read error may underlie this. The rearrangement joins TRBV28 to TRBJ2-7; tentatively, D is TRBD2 (6 bases). CDR1 and CDR2 (germline): MDHEN, SYDVKM. The CDR3 has 12 amino acids. CDR3 in amino acids: CASSLGGYDQYF. The CDR3 bases are TGTGCCAGCAGTTTAGGGGGGTACGATCAGTACTTC.

Comments on this clonotype: One base away lies a much larger clone, so this may be a sequencing read error. J is TRBJ2-1 and V is TRBV12-3 or TRBV12-4; D ambiguous. There are 16 residues in the CDR3. The CDR3 region has the DNA TGTGCCATCAGTGTTGGATCACCGGCCAGGCCGAATGAGCAGTTCTTC. Residues: CAISVGSPARPNEQFF.

This sequence joins TRBV13 and TRBJ1-3, with TRBD1 identical over 9 bases. The CDR3 is made up of 17 amino acids. Trimming removed 5 bases from V and 3 bases from J; junction bases left unmatched: 11. From germline, CDR1 is PRHDT and CDR2 FYEKMQ (reference sequence). The CDR3 spells CASSAWDREIRGNTIYF. The DNA of the CDR3 is TGTGCCAGCAGCGCTTGGGACAGGGAAATTCGTGGAAACACCATATATTTT.

This clonotype has only a few counts. The chain is built from TRBV7-6 and TRBJ2-2, with a tentative D call TRBD2 (5 bases). The length of the CDR3 is 17 residues. Germline CDR1 and CDR2: SGHVS and FNYEAQ. With 1 base removed from V and 1 base from J, the gap between germline ends came to 13 bases. DNA for the CDR3: TGTGCCAGCAGCTTAGAATCGGGGTCCCAGAACACCGGGGAGCTGTTTTTT. Translation gives CASSLESGSQNTGELFF.

This clonotype was counted a few times. The chain links TRBV4-1 to TRBJ2-7; 7 bases are a match to TRBD2. Germline values: CDR1 MGHRA, CDR2 YSYEKL. Trimming took 2 bases from V and 2 from J; bases not matched to a gene: 6. The CDR3 spans 15 residues. In DNA, the CDR3 is TGCGCCAGCAGCCAACTACTAGCGCCGCCCTACGAGCAGTACTTC. Protein sequence: CASSQLLAPPYEQYF.

In this sample, this clonotype turned up many times. The J gene is TRBJ2-1, the V gene TRBV7-6; TRBD1 aligns across 8 bases. The germline V gene encodes CDR1 SGHVS and CDR2 FNYEAQ. CDR3 length equals 15 residues. V dropped 5 bases and J dropped 5; count of bases not matched to a gene: 8. The CDR3: CASSLRQGRNNEQFF. The CDR3 nucleotides are TGTGCCAGCAGCCTGAGACAGGGGCGAAACAATGAGCAGTTCTTC.

About this clonotype: This may come from a read error, since a much larger clone is one base off. The chain uses TRBV6-1 and TRBJ2-7, with 11 bases lining up with TRBD2. The germline V gene encodes CDR1 MNHNS and CDR2 SASEGT. The CDR3 has 15 amino acids. The CDR3 region has the DNA TGTACCAGCTCACAGACTAGCGGGACCTCCTACGAGCAGTACTTC. Its protein product is CTSSQTSGTSYEQYF.

The chain uses TRBV15 and TRBJ2-7, with a tentative D call TRBD2 (5 bases). The CDR3 spans 14 residues. Trimming pared 4 bases from V and 2 bases from J, leaving 12 bases between. From germline, CDR1 is LNHNV and CDR2 YYDKDF (reference sequence). This CDR3 is CATSTWRTAYEQYF. CDR3 DNA: TGTGCCACCAGCACCTGGAGGACCGCCTACGAGCAGTACTTC.